This is a list of T cell receptor beta chains from one sample in a study of blood T cell repertoires in COVID-19. Repertoires were generated with immunoSEQ multiplex PCR, while TCRdb's copy carries only in-frame clones and drops some. The sample consists of over 200,000 clones, 88% of them appearing once. Specimen: PBMCs or T cells enriched from blood (not recorded which). These receptors all stem from a woman in her 30s who had been exposed to COVID-19. Both conserved end residues are part of each CDR3. Each record gives: V gene, clone size, J gene, D gene, CDR3 DNA, CDR3 protein. D genes are given only for firm matches. For some rows the clone size is stated as once, few or many, or as a class when expanded; others skip it.

V gene: TRBV11-2
clone size: NA
J gene: TRBJ1-2
D gene: TRBD1
CDR3 DNA: TGTGCCAGCAGCTTGCCCAGGACAGGCTATGGCTACACCTTC
CDR3 protein: CASSLPRTGYGYTF

V gene: TRBV2
clone size: NA
J gene: TRBJ2-7
D gene: NA
CDR3 DNA: TGTGCCAGCACTCGAGAGGGAGCCTCCTACGAGCAGTACTTC
CDR3 protein: CASTREGASYEQYF

V gene: TRBV15
clone size: NA
J gene: TRBJ2-7
D gene: NA
CDR3 DNA: TGTGCCACCAGCAGAGTCAGGGCTGAGGCCTACGAGCAGTACTTC
CDR3 protein: CATSRVRAEAYEQYF

V gene: TRBV11-2
clone size: NA
J gene: TRBJ2-7
D gene: TRBD1
CDR3 DNA: TGTGCCAGCAGCCCCTCCACTTGGGACAGGATCACCTACGAGCAGTACTTC
CDR3 protein: CASSPSTWDRITYEQYF

V gene: TRBV18
clone size: NA
J gene: TRBJ2-1
D gene: TRBD2
CDR3 DNA: TGTGCCAGCTCACTCGTTGGGGGGGGATCCTACAATGAGCAGTTCTTC
CDR3 protein: CASSLVGGGSYNEQFF

V gene: TRBV11-2
clone size: NA
J gene: TRBJ1-2
D gene: TRBD1
CDR3 DNA: TGTGCCAGCAGCTTCCCGGGACAGGTCTATGGCTACACCTTC
CDR3 protein: CASSFPGQVYGYTF

V gene: TRBV5-1
clone size: NA
J gene: TRBJ2-2
D gene: TRBD1
CDR3 DNA: TGCGCCAGCAGCCGAATTTTGGGGACAGGGGGCACCGGGGAGCTGTTTTTT
CDR3 protein: CASSRILGTGGTGELFF

V gene: TRBV6-5
clone size: NA
J gene: TRBJ1-2
D gene: TRBD1
CDR3 DNA: TGTGCCAGCAGCCATACAAGGACAGGGCGTGGCTACACCTTC
CDR3 protein: CASSHTRTGRGYTF

V gene: TRBV12-5
clone size: NA
J gene: TRBJ2-2
D gene: NA
CDR3 DNA: TGTGCTAGTTCGCGTTCAGGGGCCACCGGGGAGCTGTTTTTT
CDR3 protein: CASSRSGATGELFF

V gene: TRBV10-1
clone size: NA
J gene: TRBJ1-1
D gene: NA
CDR3 DNA: TGCGCCAGCAGTGAAGTTCGCGGCCGTGAAGCTTTCTTT
CDR3 protein: CASSEVRGREAFF

V gene: TRBV24-1
clone size: NA
J gene: TRBJ2-1
D gene: TRBD2
CDR3 DNA: TGTGCCACCAGTGAGCCGGGACTAACTTACAATGAGCAGTTCTTC
CDR3 protein: CATSEPGLTYNEQFF

V gene: TRBV5-1
clone size: NA
J gene: TRBJ2-5
D gene: TRBD1
CDR3 DNA: TGCGCCAGCAGCTTGGCTACAGGGGCCCAAGAGACCCAGTACTTC
CDR3 protein: CASSLATGAQETQYF

V gene: TRBV4-1
clone size: NA
J gene: TRBJ1-6
D gene: NA
CDR3 DNA: TGCGCCAGCAGCCTGGCGGGGGAGGGTTCACCCCTCCACTTT
CDR3 protein: CASSLAGEGSPLHF

V gene: TRBV10-3
clone size: NA
J gene: TRBJ2-1
D gene: NA
CDR3 DNA: TGTGCCATCAGTCCTACAGAGTCCTACAATGAGCAGTTCTTC
CDR3 protein: CAISPTESYNEQFF

V gene: TRBV15
clone size: NA
J gene: TRBJ1-1
D gene: TRBD1
CDR3 DNA: TGTGCCACCAGCAGAGATCTGACAGGGGACGTCGGCACTGAAGCTTTCTTT
CDR3 protein: CATSRDLTGDVGTEAFF

V gene: TRBV28
clone size: NA
J gene: TRBJ2-7
D gene: TRBD2
CDR3 DNA: TGTGCCAGCAGTCAACGGACTAGCCTGATCTACGAGCAGTACTTC
CDR3 protein: CASSQRTSLIYEQYF

V gene: TRBV9
clone size: NA
J gene: TRBJ1-2
D gene: TRBD1
CDR3 DNA: TGTGCCAGCAGCGTAGCTAGTACGGGACAGGACTATGGCTACACCTTC
CDR3 protein: CASSVASTGQDYGYTF

V gene: TRBV6-6
clone size: NA
J gene: TRBJ1-2
D gene: TRBD1
CDR3 DNA: TGTGCCAGCAGTTACCCGGACAGGGGAGTCAACTATGGCTACACCTTC
CDR3 protein: CASSYPDRGVNYGYTF

V gene: TRBV19
clone size: once
J gene: TRBJ2-1
D gene: TRBD2
CDR3 DNA: TGTGCCAGTAACCCCAGCGGGAGGGCCGGCAATGAGCAGTTCTTC
CDR3 protein: CASNPSGRAGNEQFF

V gene: TRBV30
clone size: NA
J gene: TRBJ2-1
D gene: TRBD2
CDR3 DNA: TGTGCCTGGGGGGACGAGACTAGCGGGAGCTGGGAGCAGTTCTTC
CDR3 protein: CAWGDETSGSWEQFF

V gene: TRBV6-5
clone size: NA
J gene: TRBJ2-3
D gene: NA
CDR3 DNA: TGTGCCAGCAGTTACGGGAGCGGTGGGGTGGAAGATACGCAGTATTTT
CDR3 protein: CASSYGSGGVEDTQYF

V gene: TRBV6-6
clone size: once
J gene: TRBJ2-7
D gene: TRBD2
CDR3 DNA: TGTGCCAGCAGCCATACCCGAGGGGGCTACGGGACTAGCGGCTTCTACGAGCAGTACTTC
CDR3 protein: CASSHTRGGYGTSGFYEQYF

V gene: TRBV7-9
clone size: NA
J gene: TRBJ1-2
D gene: NA
CDR3 DNA: TGTGCCTGCCGTAGGACTTTCTCGGCGGGCTACACCTTC
CDR3 protein: CACRRTFSAGYTF

V gene: TRBV7-3
clone size: NA
J gene: TRBJ1-1
D gene: NA
CDR3 DNA: TGTGCCAGCAGCTCCTCACAGGGAAACACTGAAGCTTTCTTT
CDR3 protein: CASSSSQGNTEAFF

V gene: TRBV14
clone size: NA
J gene: TRBJ2-3
D gene: TRBD2
CDR3 DNA: TGTGCCAGCAGCCTCCCCTCCCTTAGGACTAGCGGGAGTGCGGATACGCAGTATTTT
CDR3 protein: CASSLPSLRTSGSADTQYF

V gene: TRBV2
clone size: many
J gene: TRBJ1-5
D gene: NA
CDR3 DNA: TGTGCCAGCAGGAGGGAGGAGCTAAATCAGCCCCAGCATTTT
CDR3 protein: CASRREELNQPQHF

V gene: TRBV12-5
clone size: NA
J gene: TRBJ2-5
D gene: NA
CDR3 DNA: TGTGCTAGTGGTTTGGTAGTCGGGGGAATAGGAGAGACCCAGTACTTC
CDR3 protein: CASGLVVGGIGETQYF

V gene: TRBV5-1
clone size: NA
J gene: TRBJ1-5
D gene: TRBD1
CDR3 DNA: TGCGCCAGCAGCCTGACAGGGGGAGAGAATCAGCCCCAGCATTTT
CDR3 protein: CASSLTGGENQPQHF

V gene: TRBV5-4
clone size: NA
J gene: TRBJ2-3
D gene: NA
CDR3 DNA: TGTGCCAGCAGCTTGGCTGGCGGAGGCACAGATACGCAGTATTTT
CDR3 protein: CASSLAGGGTDTQYF

V gene: TRBV5-1
clone size: NA
J gene: TRBJ1-1
D gene: NA
CDR3 DNA: TGCGCCTGTTCAGGCGGGGGGGCAGGGAACACTGAAGCTTTCTTT
CDR3 protein: CACSGGGAGNTEAFF

V gene: TRBV15
clone size: NA
J gene: TRBJ1-2
D gene: TRBD1
CDR3 DNA: TGTGCCACCAGCAGATCTCGGGACAGGGGCTATGGCTACACCTTC
CDR3 protein: CATSRSRDRGYGYTF

V gene: TRBV9
clone size: NA
J gene: TRBJ2-1
D gene: NA
CDR3 DNA: TGTGCCAGCAGCGATATAAACACTAGCCGTCGGTTCTTC
CDR3 protein: CASSDINTSRRFF

V gene: TRBV23-1
clone size: NA
J gene: TRBJ1-2
D gene: NA
CDR3 DNA: TGCGCCAGCAGTCAAGGGGGGCAGGGAGGGTGCTATGGCTACACCTTC
CDR3 protein: CASSQGGQGGCYGYTF

V gene: TRBV30
clone size: NA
J gene: TRBJ2-2
D gene: NA
CDR3 DNA: TGTGCCTGGAGTGGGCGGGGAACCACCGGGGAGCTGTTTTTT
CDR3 protein: CAWSGRGTTGELFF

V gene: TRBV5-6
clone size: few
J gene: TRBJ2-5
D gene: TRBD2
CDR3 DNA: TGTGCCAGCAGCTTGATTAGCGGGGGGCTAGAGACCCAGTACTTC
CDR3 protein: CASSLISGGLETQYF

V gene: TRBV20-1
clone size: NA
J gene: TRBJ2-5
D gene: NA
CDR3 DNA: TGCAGTGGGGCCGTAGAAGAGACCCAGTACTTC
CDR3 protein: CSGAVEETQYF

V gene: TRBV30
clone size: NA
J gene: TRBJ2-5
D gene: TRBD1
CDR3 DNA: TGTGCCTGGGGACAGGGGGCGCGTAAGACCCAGTACTTC
CDR3 protein: CAWGQGARKTQYF

V gene: TRBV6-1
clone size: once
J gene: TRBJ1-2
D gene: TRBD1
CDR3 DNA: TGTGCCAGCAGTGAATGGTTGGGACAGCCAAACTATGGCTACACCTTC
CDR3 protein: CASSEWLGQPNYGYTF

V gene: TRBV10-3
clone size: NA
J gene: TRBJ1-6
D gene: TRBD1
CDR3 DNA: TGTGCCATCAGGACAGGGGATGATTCACCCCTCCACTTT
CDR3 protein: CAIRTGDDSPLHF

V gene: TRBV30
clone size: NA
J gene: TRBJ1-5
D gene: NA
CDR3 DNA: TGTGCCTGGAGCACTCGGGGGGGTAGCAATCAGCCCCAGCATTTT
CDR3 protein: CAWSTRGGSNQPQHF

V gene: TRBV27
clone size: NA
J gene: TRBJ2-2
D gene: TRBD1
CDR3 DNA: TGTGCCAGCACCCGTCTGGGACAGCACACCGGGGAGCTGTTTTTT
CDR3 protein: CASTRLGQHTGELFF

V gene: TRBV6-5
clone size: NA
J gene: TRBJ2-1
D gene: TRBD2
CDR3 DNA: TGTGCCAGCAGTTACGGACTAGCGGGAGTAGGTGAGCAGTTCTTC
CDR3 protein: CASSYGLAGVGEQFF